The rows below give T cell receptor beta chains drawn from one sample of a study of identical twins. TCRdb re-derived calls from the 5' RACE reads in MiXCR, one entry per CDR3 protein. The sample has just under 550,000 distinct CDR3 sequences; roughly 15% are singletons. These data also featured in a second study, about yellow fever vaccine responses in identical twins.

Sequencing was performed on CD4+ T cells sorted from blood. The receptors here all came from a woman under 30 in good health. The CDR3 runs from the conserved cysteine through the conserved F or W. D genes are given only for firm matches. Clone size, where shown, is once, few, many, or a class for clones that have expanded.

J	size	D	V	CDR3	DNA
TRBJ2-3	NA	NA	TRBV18	CASSPRGPLAESTDTQYF	TGTGCCAGCTCACCCCGGGGCCCCCTGGCGGAAAGCACAGATACGCAGTATTTT
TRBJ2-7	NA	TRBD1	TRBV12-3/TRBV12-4	CASSSRQGSYEQYF	TGTGCCAGCAGTTCTAGACAGGGATCCTACGAGCAGTACTTC
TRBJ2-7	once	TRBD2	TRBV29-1	CSVGGGYEQYF	TGCAGCGTCGGGGGGGGCTACGAGCAGTACTTC
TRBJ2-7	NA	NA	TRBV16	CASSPTLRGPISYEQYF	TGTGCCAGCAGTCCAACCCTTCGGGGGCCGATATCCTACGAGCAGTACTTC
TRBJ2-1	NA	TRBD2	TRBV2	CASRTSGDNEQFF	TGTGCCAGCAGGACTAGCGGGGACAATGAGCAGTTCTTC
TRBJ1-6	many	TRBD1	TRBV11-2	CASSPRTGGLSYNSPLHF	TGTGCCAGCAGCCCCCGGACAGGGGGACTCTCCTATAATTCACCCCTCCACTTT
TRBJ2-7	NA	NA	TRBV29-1	CSPPGTPYEQYF	TGCAGCCCCCCCGGGACCCCTTACGAGCAGTACTTC
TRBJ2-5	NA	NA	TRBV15	CATSSLDRTRETQYF	TGTGCCACCAGCAGCCTGGACCGAACCCGGGAGACCCAGTACTTC
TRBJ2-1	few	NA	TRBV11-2	CASNPSSGALHNEQFF	TGTGCCAGCAACCCGTCGAGTGGGGCTTTACACAATGAGCAGTTCTTC
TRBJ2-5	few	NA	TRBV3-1	CASGQIGQPQETQYF	TGTGCCAGCGGGCAAATAGGACAGCCTCAAGAGACCCAGTACTTC
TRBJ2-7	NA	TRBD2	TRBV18	CASSPPGLAAQSYEQYF	TGTGCCAGCTCACCACCGGGCCTAGCGGCCCAATCCTACGAGCAGTACTTC
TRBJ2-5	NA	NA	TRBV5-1	CASSLEGRGRQETQYF	TGCGCCAGCAGCTTGGAGGGTAGAGGTCGACAAGAGACCCAGTACTTC
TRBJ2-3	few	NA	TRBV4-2	CASSQEGQGRDTQYF	TGTGCCAGCAGCCAAGAGGGTCAGGGGAGAGATACGCAGTATTTT
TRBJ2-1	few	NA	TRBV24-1	CATSDLTGTQFF	TGTGCCACCAGTGATCTGACAGGAACGCAGTTCTTC